This is a list of T cell receptor beta chains from one sample in a study of control samples from healthy donors and cancer patients. Method: immunoSEQ multiplex PCR; TCRdb's copy keeps in-frame clones and lacks some. The sample consists of some 120,000 clones, about 95% of them appearing once. The sample consisted of blood. The receptors originated from a man aged 25-45 years in good health. The CDR3 runs from the conserved cysteine through the conserved F or W. The D gene is left open where the match is weak.

J gene: TRBJ1-1
D gene: TRBD1
V gene: TRBV27
CDR3 length: 13
CDR3 DNA: TGTGCCAGCAGGACAGGGATGAACACTGAAGCTTTCTTT
CDR3 protein: CASRTGMNTEAFF

J gene: TRBJ1-2
D gene: .
V gene: TRBV28
CDR3 length: 16
CDR3 DNA: TGTGCCAGCAGCTCTTCTACAGGGCCGACGGGTTATGGCTACACCTTC
CDR3 protein: CASSSSTGPTGYGYTF

J gene: TRBJ2-2
D gene: .
V gene: TRBV19
CDR3 length: 14
CDR3 DNA: TGTGCCAGTAGTATAGTAAGAGGGCCCGGGGAGCTGTTTTTT
CDR3 protein: CASSIVRGPGELFF

J gene: TRBJ1-2
D gene: .
V gene: TRBV7-2
CDR3 length: 16
CDR3 DNA: TGTGCCAGCAGCTTAGGAGGGGGAGAGAGAGCCTATGGCTACACCTTC
CDR3 protein: CASSLGGGERAYGYTF

J gene: TRBJ1-5
D gene: .
V gene: TRBV2
CDR3 length: 14
CDR3 DNA: TGTGCCAGCACCGTTGACAGTGGAAATCAGCCCCAGCATTTT
CDR3 protein: CASTVDSGNQPQHF

J gene: TRBJ2-1
D gene: .
V gene: TRBV13
CDR3 length: 15
CDR3 DNA: TGTGCCAGCAGCCACCCCCGGGGAGCCTACAATGAGCAGTTCTTC
CDR3 protein: CASSHPRGAYNEQFF

J gene: TRBJ1-5
D gene: TRBD1
V gene: TRBV5-1
CDR3 length: 15
CDR3 DNA: TGCGCCAGCAGCCCCGGGACAGATAGCAATCAGCCCCAGCATTTT
CDR3 protein: CASSPGTDSNQPQHF

J gene: TRBJ1-3
D gene: .
V gene: TRBV5-1
CDR3 length: 16
CDR3 DNA: TGCGCCAGCAGCTTCGGGACTGCCTATACCCGAAACACCATATATTTT
CDR3 protein: CASSFGTAYTRNTIYF

J gene: TRBJ1-1
D gene: .
V gene: TRBV10-3
CDR3 length: 15
CDR3 DNA: TGTGCCATCAGTGATCGGGGGGGGCAGAACACTGAAGCTTTCTTT
CDR3 protein: CAISDRGGQNTEAFF

J gene: TRBJ2-7
D gene: TRBD1
V gene: TRBV29-1
CDR3 length: 12
CDR3 DNA: TGCAGCGTGCCGGGACAGGGGTTGGAGCAGTACTTC
CDR3 protein: CSVPGQGLEQYF

J gene: TRBJ2-7
D gene: TRBD2
V gene: TRBV27
CDR3 length: 14
CDR3 DNA: TGTGCCAGCAGCTTATCGCGGGGGTCCTACGAGCAGTACTTC
CDR3 protein: CASSLSRGSYEQYF

J gene: TRBJ2-7
D gene: .
V gene: TRBV6-5
CDR3 length: 15
CDR3 DNA: TGTGCCAGCCGCGGACTCCTGTTAAGCTCCTACGAGCAGTACTTC
CDR3 protein: CASRGLLLSSYEQYF

J gene: TRBJ1-1
D gene: .
V gene: TRBV24-1
CDR3 length: 11
CDR3 DNA: TGTGCCACCAGTAGGAACACTGAAGCTTTCTTT
CDR3 protein: CATSRNTEAFF

J gene: TRBJ1-1
D gene: .
V gene: TRBV19
CDR3 length: 12
CDR3 DNA: TGTGCCAGTAGTATAGGGAGGCGCGAAGCTTTCTTT
CDR3 protein: CASSIGRREAFF